A few counts support the clone carrying this T cell receptor (beta chain). Its antigen is undetermined. Researchers prepared the TCRbeta library using unique molecular identifiers, the study reports. TCRdb reprocessed the PCR reads via MiXCR and lists one record per CDR3 protein. Of some 310,000 distinct CDR3 sequences detected, more than 20% appear once; the ten largest clones hold roughly 9.8%. The record originates from a study of T-cell reconstitution after alpha-beta-depleted transplantation in children. Whole-study findings and limits: There were reportedly several hundred expanded graft clones from which alpha-beta T cells came about two months after transplant. Surviving recipient T cells and thymic progenitors underlay high day-60 TCRbeta diversity in some patients. T cells produced anew were the main source of T-cell counts and diversity one year after transplant.

This sample comprised PBMCs, mostly from graft donor cells, obtained 180 days after TCRalphabeta/CD19-depleted stem cell transplant. The clonotype originates from a male patient under 18 who had a stem cell transplant for acute lymphoblastic leukemia, so the T cells may come from the graft donor.

This CDR3 is CASRFQGRSGNTIYF. CDR3 DNA: TGTGCCAGCAGATTTCAGGGTCGCTCTGGAAACACCATATATTTT. The rearrangement joins TRBV12-3 or TRBV12-4 to TRBJ1-3, with D maybe TRBD1 (5 bases). Trimming removed 6 bases from V and 0 bases from J, with 12 bases in between. This CDR3 spans 15 amino acids.